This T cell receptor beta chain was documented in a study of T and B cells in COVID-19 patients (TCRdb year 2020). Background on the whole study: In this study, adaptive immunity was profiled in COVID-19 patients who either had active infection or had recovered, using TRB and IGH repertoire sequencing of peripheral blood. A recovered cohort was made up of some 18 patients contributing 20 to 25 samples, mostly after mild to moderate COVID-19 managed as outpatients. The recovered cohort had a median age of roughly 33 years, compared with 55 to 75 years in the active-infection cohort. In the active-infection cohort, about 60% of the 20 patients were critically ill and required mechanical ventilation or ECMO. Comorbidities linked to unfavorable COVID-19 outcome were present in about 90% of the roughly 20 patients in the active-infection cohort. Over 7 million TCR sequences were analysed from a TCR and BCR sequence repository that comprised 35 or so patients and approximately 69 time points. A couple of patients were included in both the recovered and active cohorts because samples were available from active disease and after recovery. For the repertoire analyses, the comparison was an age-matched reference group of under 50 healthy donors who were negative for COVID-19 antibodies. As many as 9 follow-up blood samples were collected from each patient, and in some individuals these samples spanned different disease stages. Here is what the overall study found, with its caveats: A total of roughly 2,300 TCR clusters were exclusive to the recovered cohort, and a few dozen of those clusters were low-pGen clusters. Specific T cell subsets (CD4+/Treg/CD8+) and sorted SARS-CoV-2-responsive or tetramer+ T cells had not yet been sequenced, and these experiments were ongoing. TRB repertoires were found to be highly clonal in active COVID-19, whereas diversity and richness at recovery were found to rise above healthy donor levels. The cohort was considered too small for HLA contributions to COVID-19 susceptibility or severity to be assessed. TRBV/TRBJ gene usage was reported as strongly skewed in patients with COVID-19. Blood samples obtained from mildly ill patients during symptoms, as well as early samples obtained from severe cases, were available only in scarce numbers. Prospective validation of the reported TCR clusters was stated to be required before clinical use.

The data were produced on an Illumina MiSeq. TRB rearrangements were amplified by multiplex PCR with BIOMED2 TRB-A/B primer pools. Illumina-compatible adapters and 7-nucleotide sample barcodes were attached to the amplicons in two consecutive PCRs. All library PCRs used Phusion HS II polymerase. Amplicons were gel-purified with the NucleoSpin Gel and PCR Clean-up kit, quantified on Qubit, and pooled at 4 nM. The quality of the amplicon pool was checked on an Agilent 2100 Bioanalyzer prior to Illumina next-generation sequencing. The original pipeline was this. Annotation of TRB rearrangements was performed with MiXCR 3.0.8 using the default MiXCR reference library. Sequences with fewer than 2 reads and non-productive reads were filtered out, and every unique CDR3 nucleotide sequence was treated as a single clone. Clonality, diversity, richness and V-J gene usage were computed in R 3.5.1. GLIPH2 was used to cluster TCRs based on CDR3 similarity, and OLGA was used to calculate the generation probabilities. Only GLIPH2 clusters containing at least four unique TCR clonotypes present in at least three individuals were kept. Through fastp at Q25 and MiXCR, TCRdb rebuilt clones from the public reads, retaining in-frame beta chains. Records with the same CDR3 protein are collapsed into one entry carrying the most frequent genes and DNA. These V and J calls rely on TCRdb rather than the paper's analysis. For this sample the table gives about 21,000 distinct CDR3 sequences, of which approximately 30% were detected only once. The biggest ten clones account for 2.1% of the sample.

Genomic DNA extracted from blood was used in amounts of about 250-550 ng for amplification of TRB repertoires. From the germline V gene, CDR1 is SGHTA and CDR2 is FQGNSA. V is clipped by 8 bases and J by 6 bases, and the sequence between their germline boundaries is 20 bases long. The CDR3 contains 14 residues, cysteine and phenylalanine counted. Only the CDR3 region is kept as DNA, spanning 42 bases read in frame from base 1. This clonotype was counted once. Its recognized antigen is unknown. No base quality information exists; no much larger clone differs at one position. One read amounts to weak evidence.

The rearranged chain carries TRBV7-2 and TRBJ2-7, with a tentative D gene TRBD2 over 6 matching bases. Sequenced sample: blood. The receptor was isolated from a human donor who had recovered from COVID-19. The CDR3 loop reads CASRMGTDVSEQYF. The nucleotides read TGTGCCAGCCGCATGGGGACTGACGTGTCCGAGCAGTACTTC.